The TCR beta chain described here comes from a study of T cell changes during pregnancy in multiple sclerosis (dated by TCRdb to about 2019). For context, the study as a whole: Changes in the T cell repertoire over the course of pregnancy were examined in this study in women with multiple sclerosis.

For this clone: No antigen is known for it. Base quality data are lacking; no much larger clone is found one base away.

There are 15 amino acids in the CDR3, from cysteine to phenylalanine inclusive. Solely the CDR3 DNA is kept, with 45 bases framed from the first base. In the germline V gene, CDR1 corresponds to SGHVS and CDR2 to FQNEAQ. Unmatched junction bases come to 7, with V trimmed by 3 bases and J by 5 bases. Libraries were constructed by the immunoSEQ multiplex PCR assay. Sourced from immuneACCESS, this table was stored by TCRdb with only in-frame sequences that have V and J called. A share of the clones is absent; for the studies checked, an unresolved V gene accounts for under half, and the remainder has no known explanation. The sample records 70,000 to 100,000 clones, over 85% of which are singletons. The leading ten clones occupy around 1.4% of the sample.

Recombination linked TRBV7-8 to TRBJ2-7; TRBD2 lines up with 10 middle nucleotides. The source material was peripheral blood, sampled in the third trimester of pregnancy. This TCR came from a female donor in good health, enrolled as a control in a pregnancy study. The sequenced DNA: TGTGCCAGCAGCTTCCCCGGGACTAGCGCCCACGAGCAGTACTTC. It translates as CASSFPGTSAHEQYF.